This entry lists 13 T cell receptor beta chains sequenced from one sample in a study of breast tumors, draining lymph nodes, adjacent tissues. Samples came from axillary lymph nodes draining the breast cancer. TCRdb analysed the multiplex PCR reads with MiXCR anew, one entry per CDR3 protein. The sample has roughly 110,000 distinct CDR3 sequences; around 30% are singletons. The sequencing sample was made of axillary lymph node tissue. Source of these receptors: a female donor with breast cancer. Some clones in this sample may be carry-over from other donors' samples.

This clonotype was found many times. V usage is TRBV7-9 and J usage is TRBJ1-4; D might be TRBD1 (5 bases). Germline CDR1 reads SEHNR; CDR2 reads FQNEAQ (reference sequence). CDR3 length equals 13 residues. The V and J ends lost 2 bases and 7 bases respectively, with 8 bases between them. In DNA, the CDR3 is TGTGCCAGCAGCTTAACGGGGGGTGAAAAACTGTTTTTT. It codes for CASSLTGGEKLFF.

This clonotype was picked up a small number of times. This chain uses TRBV6-5 with TRBJ2-3; 12 bases fit TRBD2. V lost 5 bases to trimming and J lost 3 bases; unmatched junction nucleotides: 3. The CDR3 is made up of 15 amino acids. Germline V lookup: CDR1 MNHEY, CDR2 SVGAGI. CDR3 region: CASSRLAGVTDTQYF. CDR3 in DNA: TGTGCCAGCAGTAGACTAGCGGGAGTTACAGATACGCAGTATTTT.

This clonotype came up many times. V is TRBV7-2 and J is TRBJ2-1; 7 nucleotides match TRBD2. The CDR3 is 14 residues long. In germline, CDR1 is SGHTA, CDR2 FQGNSA. V trimming: 7 bases; J trimming: 7 bases; junction bases outside the gene matches: 10. The CDR3 sequence: CASIPLGRVNEQFF. The CDR3 nucleotides are TGTGCCAGCATCCCATTGGGGAGGGTTAATGAGCAGTTCTTC. Looking up the rest from reference TRBV7-2 and TRBJ2-1 gives the full variable domain: GAGVSQSPSNKVTEKGKDVELRCDPISGHTALYWYRQSLGQGLEFLIYFQGNSAPDKSGLPSDRFSAERTGGSVSTLTIQRTQQEDSAVYLCASIPLGRVNEQFFGPGTRLTVL.

This clonotype has at least ten counts. V gene TRBV20-1 combines with J gene TRBJ2-1; maybe TRBD2 (6 bases). This CDR3 comprises 13 residues. Per the germline V gene, CDR1 is DFQATT and CDR2 is SNEGSKA (reference sequence). Trimming took off 0 bases at V and 9 bases at J, with 12 bases between the two ends. DNA of the CDR3: TGCAGTGCTAGAGAGCGGAGGGCTGGTGAGCAGTTCTTC. Protein product: CSARERRAGEQFF.

V is TRBV20-1 and J is TRBJ1-1, with no clear D. The CDR3 extends over 14 amino acids. V was cut by 3 bases and J by 4 bases, with 15 bases left in between. Germline V gives CDR1 DFQATT, CDR2 SNEGSKA (reference sequence). CDR3 coding DNA: TGCAGTGCTAGGGGGTTAGGACTGGGCACTGAAGCTTTCTTT. Translating gives CSARGLGLGTEAFF.

CDR3 loop: CASSLAGGLAGNTIYF. DNA of the CDR3: TGTGCCAGCAGCTTAGCGGGCGGGCTGGCTGGAAACACCATATATTTT. The V call is TRBV7-9, the J call TRBJ1-3, with unresolved D. The CDR3 loop spans 16 amino acids. Germline loops: CDR1 SEHNR, CDR2 FQNEAQ (reference sequence). V gave up 0 bases and J gave up 2 bases, with 11 bases separating them.

This clonotype was seen a few times. This chain uses TRBV20-1 with TRBJ1-3; D gene ambiguous. The CDR3 covers 12 residues. CDR1 and CDR2 from the germline V gene are DFQATT and SNEGSKA (reference sequence). Trimming stripped 0 bases from V and 1 base from J, with 1 base between. In DNA, the CDR3 is TGCAGTGCTAGAGATTCTGGAAACACCATATATTTT. The encoded protein is CSARDSGNTIYF.

This clonotype was recorded at least ten times. This sequence joins TRBV5-1 and TRBJ2-5; 8 nucleotides line up with TRBD2. Germline CDR1 reads SGHRS; CDR2 reads YFSETQ. The CDR3 sequence is 14 residues long. Germline trimming cut 3 bases from V and 4 bases from J; bases unmatched to any gene: 5. The CDR3 loop is CASSSRGGRETQYF. CDR3 DNA: TGCGCCAGCAGCTCCCGGGGGGGGCGAGAGACCCAGTACTTC.

This clonotype has ten or more counts. The gene calls are TRBV3-1 and TRBJ1-2; D call uncertain. V was shortened by 1 base and J by 6 bases, with 9 bases between the two germline ends. Germline CDR1 reads LGHDT; CDR2 reads YNNKEL (reference sequence). This CDR3 has 13 amino acids. CDR3 sequence: CASSQVLSHGYTF. CDR3 in DNA: TGTGCCAGCAGCCAAGTATTGTCACATGGCTACACCTTC.

This clonotype was seen many times. This sequence joins TRBV19 and TRBJ2-3; 7 bases map to TRBD2. The germline CDR1 and CDR2 sequences are LNHDA and SQIVND (reference sequence). The CDR3 runs 14 residues. V trimming: 7 bases; J trimming: 6 bases; junction bases outside the gene matches: 10. This CDR3 is CASKRDYKRDTQYF. CDR3 coding DNA: TGTGCCAGTAAGAGGGACTACAAAAGGGATACGCAGTATTTT. Looking up the rest from reference TRBV19 and TRBJ2-3 gives the full variable domain: DGGITQSPKYLFRKEGQNVTLSCEQNLNHDAMYWYRQDPGQGLRLIYYSQIVNDFQKGDIAEGYSVSREKKESFPLTVTSAQKNPTAFYLCASKRDYKRDTQYFGPGTRLTVL.

This clonotype was seen ten or more times. The gene calls are TRBV19 and TRBJ1-5; D uncertain. This CDR3 is built from 13 residues. The V end was cut by 8 bases, the J end by 3 bases, with 11 bases between. Germline V lookup: CDR1 LNHDA, CDR2 SQIVND (reference sequence). CDR3 coding DNA: TGTGCCAGTCAGGAACTTTCCAATCAGCCCCAGCATTTT. Protein: CASQELSNQPQHF.

This clonotype occurred many times. The chain combines TRBV19 with TRBJ2-7, with 8 bases that match TRBD1. V was pared by 4 bases and J by 3 bases, with 5 bases of the junction left unmatched. The germline CDR1 and CDR2 sequences are LNHDA and SQIVND (reference sequence). CDR3 length: 14 amino acids. The CDR3 sequence is CASSRTGQIYEQYF. The CDR3 DNA reads as TGTGCCAGTAGTAGGACAGGGCAGATCTACGAGCAGTACTTC.

For this clonotype: The junction and the germline gene differ at one end; a read error may be behind it. The chain combines TRBV7-2 with TRBJ2-3; a weak D match, TRBD1 (6 bases). Germline V gene sequence: CDR1 SGHTA, CDR2 FQGNSA. The CDR3 extends over 14 amino acids. The CDR3 spells CASSSPGGTDTRYF. CDR3 sequence (DNA): TGTGCCAGCAGCTCGCCTGGGGGCACAGATACGCGGTATTTT.